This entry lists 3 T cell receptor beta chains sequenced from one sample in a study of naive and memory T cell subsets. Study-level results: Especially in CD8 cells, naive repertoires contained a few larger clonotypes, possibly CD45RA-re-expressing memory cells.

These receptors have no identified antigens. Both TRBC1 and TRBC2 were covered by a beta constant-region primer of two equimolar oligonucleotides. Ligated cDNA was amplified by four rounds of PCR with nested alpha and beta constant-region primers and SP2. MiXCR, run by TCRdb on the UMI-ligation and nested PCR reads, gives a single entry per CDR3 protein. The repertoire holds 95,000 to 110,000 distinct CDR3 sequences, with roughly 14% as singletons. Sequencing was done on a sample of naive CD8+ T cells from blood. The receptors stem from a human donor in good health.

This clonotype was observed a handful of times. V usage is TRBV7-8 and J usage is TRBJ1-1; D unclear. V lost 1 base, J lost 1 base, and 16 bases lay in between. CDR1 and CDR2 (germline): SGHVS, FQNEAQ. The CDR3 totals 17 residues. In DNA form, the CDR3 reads TGTGCCAGCAGCTTAGAGCTGACCGTTACTTCGAACACTGAAGCTTTCTTT. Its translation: CASSLELTVTSNTEAFF. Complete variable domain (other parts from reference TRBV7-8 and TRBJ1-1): GAGVSQSPRYKVAKRGQDVALRCDPISGHVSLFWYQQALGQGPEFLTYFQNEAQLDKSGLPSDRFFAERPEGSVSTLKIQRTQQEDSAVYLCASSLELTVTSNTEAFFGQGTRLTVV.

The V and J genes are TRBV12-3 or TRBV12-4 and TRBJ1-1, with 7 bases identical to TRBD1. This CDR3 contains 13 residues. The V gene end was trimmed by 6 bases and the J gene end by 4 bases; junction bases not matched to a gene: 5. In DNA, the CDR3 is TGTGCCAGCAGCCGTACAGGGGCCACTGAAGCTTTCTTT. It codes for CASSRTGATEAFF.

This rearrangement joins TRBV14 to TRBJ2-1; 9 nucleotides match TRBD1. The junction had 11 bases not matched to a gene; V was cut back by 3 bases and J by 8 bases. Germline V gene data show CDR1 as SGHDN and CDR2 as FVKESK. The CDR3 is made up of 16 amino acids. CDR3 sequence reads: CASSQKLGTGFYEQFF. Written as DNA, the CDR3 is TGTGCCAGCAGCCAGAAGCTCGGGACAGGGTTCTATGAGCAGTTCTTC.